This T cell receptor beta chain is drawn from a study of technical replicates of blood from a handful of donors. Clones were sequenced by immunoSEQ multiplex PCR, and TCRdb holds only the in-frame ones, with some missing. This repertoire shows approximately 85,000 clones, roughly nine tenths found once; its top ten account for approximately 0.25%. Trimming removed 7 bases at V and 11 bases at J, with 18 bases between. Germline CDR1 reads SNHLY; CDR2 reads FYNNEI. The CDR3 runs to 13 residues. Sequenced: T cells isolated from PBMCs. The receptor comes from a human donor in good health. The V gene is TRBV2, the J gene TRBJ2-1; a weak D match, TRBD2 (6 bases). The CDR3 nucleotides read TGTGCCAGCATTGACGGGACTTTTAATAAGCAGTTCTTC. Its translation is CASIDGTFNKQFF.